This note documents a single TCR beta chain sequence. Single viable CD3+CD4+CD8-CD45RO+ cells were sorted as the memory CD4+ T cells. Libraries were prepared by immunoSEQ multiplex PCR; TCRdb keeps only in-frame clonotypes and omits some of them. The sample includes 55,000 to 80,000 clones, about 80% of them seen just once. This specimen belongs to a study of memory CD4+ T cells and cytomegalovirus serostatus. The receptor was isolated from an adult in good health and CMV-seropositive. The sequencing input was memory CD4+ T cells from blood.

The CDR3 reads CASSLVGGISSYNEQFF. CDR3 nucleotide sequence: TGTGCCAGCAGCTTAGTTGGCGGGATCAGCTCCTACAATGAGCAGTTCTTC. The chain joins TRBV7-9 to TRBJ2-1; TRBD2 is a possible D gene (6 bases). V was shortened by 1 base and J by 0 bases, with 13 bases between the two germline ends. The CDR3 is 17 residues long. Germline CDR1 is SEHNR and CDR2 is FQNEAQ (reference sequence).